The 6 T cell receptor beta chains presented below share a single source sample, sequenced in a study of T cell changes during pregnancy in multiple sclerosis. The protocol was immunoSEQ multiplex PCR, while the TCRdb copy is restricted to in-frame clones and leaves out a portion. The table shows about 50,000 clones, with around 93% occurring only once. The specimen comprised CD8+ T cells from peripheral blood mononuclear cells, sampled in the first trimester of pregnancy. These TCRs come from a female donor with multiple sclerosis, enrolled in a pregnancy study.

The chain employs TRBV2 and TRBJ1-5; a possible D gene is TRBD1 (6 bases). The V and J ends lost 6 bases and 6 bases respectively, with 18 bases between them. The CDR3 spans 15 residues. Germline CDR1 reads SNHLY; CDR2 reads FYNNEI. CDR3 DNA sequence: TGTGCCAGCAGGTCATTAGGGGGGGGCGGTCAGCCCCAGCATTTT. Residues: CASRSLGGGGQPQHF.

This chain uses TRBV4-1 with TRBJ1-5; D possibly corresponds to TRBD1 (6 bases). Looked up from germline, CDR1 is MGHRA and CDR2 is YSYEKL. The CDR3 length is 16 residues. V was cut by 4 bases and J by 0 bases, with 13 bases left in between. The CDR3 DNA follows: TGCGCCAGCAGCCCCGGGACATTTTATAGCAATCAGCCCCAGCATTTT. Amino acids: CASSPGTFYSNQPQHF.

The chain is built from TRBV9 and TRBJ2-7; a possible D gene is TRBD1 (5 bases). The CDR3 is 14 residues long. V dropped 3 bases and J dropped 5 bases, with 15 bases sitting between them. The germline V gene has CDR1 SGDLS and CDR2 YYNGEE. The CDR3 loop is CASSGAGLRDEQYF. CDR3 DNA: TGTGCCAGCAGCGGAGCAGGGCTCAGGGACGAGCAGTACTTC. The whole variable domain, filled in from reference TRBV9 and TRBJ2-7, reads DSGVTQTPKHLITATGQRVTLRCSPRSGDLSVYWYQQSLDQGLQFLIQYYNGEERAKGNILERFSAQQFPDLHSELNLSSLELGDSALYFCASSGAGLRDEQYFGPGTRLTVT.

The rearrangement joins TRBV5-1 to TRBJ1-5, with TRBD1 matching 7 bases. Germline V gene data show CDR1 as SGHRS and CDR2 as YFSETQ. V trimming: 3 bases; J trimming: 3 bases; junction bases outside the gene matches: 6. The CDR3 length is 15 residues. The CDR3 nucleotides are TGCGCCAGCAGCTCTACAGGGGAGATCAATCAGCCCCAGCATTTT. This codes for CASSSTGEINQPQHF.

This chain links TRBV11-2 with TRBJ2-3; D is uncertain. Trimming cost V 5 bases and J 4 bases, with 10 bases left between them. The CDR3 is 13 residues long. Germline V CDR1 and CDR2: SGHAT, FQNNGV. The CDR3 protein is CASSPSSADTQYF. The CDR3 DNA follows: TGTGCCAGCAGCCCGTCCAGCGCAGATACGCAGTATTTT.

The chain recombines TRBV11-3 with TRBJ2-1; tentative D call: TRBD2 (5 bases). V was cut by 3 bases and J by 5 bases, with 8 bases left in between. The CDR3 is made up of 13 amino acids. The germline CDR1 and CDR2 sequences are SGHNT and YENEEA. The CDR3 DNA sequence: TGTGCCAGCAGCTTGTACGGGAACAATGAGCAGTTCTTC. This encodes CASSLYGNNEQFF.